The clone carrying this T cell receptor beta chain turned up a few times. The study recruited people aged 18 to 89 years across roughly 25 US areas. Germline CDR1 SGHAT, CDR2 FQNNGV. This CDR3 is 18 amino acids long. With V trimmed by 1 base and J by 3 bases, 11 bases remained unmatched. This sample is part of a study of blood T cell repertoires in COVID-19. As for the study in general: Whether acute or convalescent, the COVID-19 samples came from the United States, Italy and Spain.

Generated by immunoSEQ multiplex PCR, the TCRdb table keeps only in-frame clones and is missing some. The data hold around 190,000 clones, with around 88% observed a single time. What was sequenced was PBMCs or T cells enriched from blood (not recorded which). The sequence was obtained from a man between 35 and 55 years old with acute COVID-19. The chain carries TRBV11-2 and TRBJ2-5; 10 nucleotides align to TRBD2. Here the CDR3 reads CASSLGAWGLAGEETQYF. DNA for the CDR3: TGTGCCAGCAGCTTAGGTGCGTGGGGGCTAGCGGGAGAAGAGACCCAGTACTTC.